The 21 T cell receptor beta chains reported below all come from one sample, sequenced in a study of lymphopenia after photon versus proton radiotherapy. TCRdb's copy holds only in-frame clones and misses some; the assay was immunoSEQ multiplex PCR. The profile shows some 55,000 clones, more than 75% of them singletons. This specimen consisted of peripheral blood, obtained from a patient treated with photon-based radiotherapy. These receptors were collected from a man between 40 and 49 years old with gastric cancer.

The chain couples TRBV20-1 to TRBJ1-1; possible D gene TRBD1, 5 bases. CDR1 is DFQATT, CDR2 SNEGSKA, per germline (reference sequence). V lost 5 bases and J lost 7, with 11 bases in between. The CDR3 consists of 11 residues. Here the CDR3 reads CSAGDQLEAFF. The CDR3 DNA sequence: TGCAGTGCTGGGGACCAACTTGAAGCTTTCTTT.

The V and J genes are TRBV14 and TRBJ2-5, with 7 bases identical to TRBD1. The CDR3 is made up of 16 amino acids. Per germline, CDR1 SGHDN and CDR2 FVKESK. Trimming took 1 base from V and 1 from J; bases not matched to a gene: 6. The CDR3 nucleotides read TGTGCCAGCAGCCAAGTAGGGGGCCTCTTCCAAGAGACCCAGTACTTC. Its translation: CASSQVGGLFQETQYF.

This chain links TRBV25-1 with TRBJ1-6; 9 bases are shared with TRBD1. CDR1 is MGHDK and CDR2 is SYGVNS in the germline V gene. J gave up 10 bases and V 5 bases, and 6 bases lay outside the gene matches. The CDR3 is 14 amino acids. This CDR3 is CASSIDRGNSPLHF. CDR3 coding DNA: TGTGCCAGCAGTATCGACAGGGGGAACTCACCCCTCCACTTT. Variable domain in full (rest from reference TRBV25-1 and TRBJ1-6): EADIYQTPRYLVIGTGKKITLECSQTMGHDKMYWYQQDPGMELHLIHYSYGVNSTEKGDLSSESTVSRIRTEHFPLTLESARPSHTSQYLCASSIDRGNSPLHFGNGTRLTVT.

The chain recombines TRBV20-1 with TRBJ1-1; no clear D. This CDR3 region has 11 residues. Deletions cut 6 bases from V and 5 bases from J, with 10 bases between. CDR1 DFQATT and CDR2 SNEGSKA come from the germline V gene (reference sequence). Here the CDR3 reads CSATAETEAFF. CDR3 nucleotide sequence: TGCAGTGCCACAGCGGAAACTGAAGCTTTCTTT.

The chain uses TRBV11-3 and TRBJ2-1; 8 nucleotides match TRBD1. CDR1 SGHNT and CDR2 YENEEA come from the germline V gene. Losses at the gene ends were 3 bases for V and 4 bases for J; bases not matched to a gene: 2. The CDR3 sequence is 14 residues long. The CDR3 is CASSFGQGYNEQFF. In DNA form, the CDR3 reads TGTGCCAGCAGCTTTGGACAGGGTTACAATGAGCAGTTCTTC.

The chain has TRBV4-3 and TRBJ2-7; tentative D call: TRBD1 (6 bases). V gave up 0 bases and J gave up 1 base, with 10 bases separating them. This CDR3 is built from 15 residues. CDR1 is LGHNA and CDR2 is YSLEER in the germline V gene. CDR3 in amino acids: CASSQDVGTSYEQYF. The CDR3 DNA sequence: TGCGCCAGCAGCCAAGATGTAGGGACATCCTACGAGCAGTACTTC.

The chain has TRBV6-1 and TRBJ2-7; weak D call: TRBD2 (6 bases). The CDR3 covers 13 residues. The V end was cut by 6 bases, the J end by 2 bases, with 11 bases between. The V gene's germline CDR1 is MNHNS and CDR2 SASEGT. Here the CDR3 reads CASSPRGAYEQYF. The CDR3 coding sequence is TGTGCCAGCAGCCCCCGCGGGGCCTACGAGCAGTACTTC.

The chain combines TRBV6-1 with TRBJ2-1, with D possibly being TRBD1 or TRBD2 (5 bases each). V gave up 5 bases and J gave up 9 bases, with 20 bases separating them. This CDR3 spans 15 amino acids. Germline V lookup: CDR1 MNHNS, CDR2 SASEGT. CDR3 coding DNA: TGTGCCAGCAGTACTTCAGGGTCCGCTACTAGTGAGCAGTTCTTC. Encoded protein: CASSTSGSATSEQFF.

The V gene is TRBV5-1, the J gene TRBJ2-7; 7 bases fit TRBD1. V shed 4 bases and J 2 bases; nucleotides not matched to a gene: 3. The CDR3 is 13 amino acids. The V gene's germline CDR1 is SGHRS and CDR2 YFSETQ. DNA for the CDR3: TGCGCCAGCAGCGTGGGACAGACCTACGAGCAGTACTTC. The encoded protein is CASSVGQTYEQYF.

This clone is a singleton in its sample. The V call is TRBV6-4, the J call TRBJ2-3, with 9 bases identical to TRBD2. The CDR3 is made up of 16 amino acids. V shed 4 bases and J 5 bases; nucleotides not matched to a gene: 10. From germline, CDR1 is MRHNA and CDR2 SNTAGT. The CDR3 DNA is TGTGCCAGCAGTGCACGCGGGGGGGCGAGCGGAGATACGCAGTATTTT. Its protein is CASSARGGASGDTQYF.

The genes are TRBV2 and TRBJ1-5; TRBD1 matches 7 bases. Germline CDR1 SNHLY, CDR2 FYNNEI. The CDR3 spans 14 residues. V was clipped by 6 bases and J by 3 bases; unmatched bases: 5. The CDR3 sequence: CASRTGQNNQPQHF. The CDR3 coding sequence is TGTGCCAGCAGGACGGGACAGAACAATCAGCCCCAGCATTTT.

With respect to this clone: The junction departs from the called germline gene at one end, perhaps through a read error. The genes are TRBV7-7 and TRBJ2-3; D call uncertain. The germline gives CDR1 SSHAT, CDR2 FNYEAQ (reference sequence). This CDR3 contains 13 residues. CDR3 region: CASSLAETHTQYF. The DNA for the CDR3 is TGTGCTAGCAGCTTAGCAGAAACTCATACGCAGTATTTT.

The rearrangement joins TRBV4-3 to TRBJ1-2; 8 bases are a match to TRBD1. V lost 0 bases to trimming and J lost 4 bases; unmatched junction nucleotides: 7. Per germline, CDR1 LGHNA and CDR2 YSLEER. The CDR3 contains 16 residues. This CDR3 is CASSQDRGTGPYGYTF. The CDR3 DNA is TGCGCCAGCAGCCAAGATAGGGGGACAGGTCCCTATGGCTACACCTTC.

The CDR3 nucleotides are TGTGCCAGCAGCCGTGGACAGGCGAACACCGGGGAGCTGTTTTTT. Translation: CASSRGQANTGELFF. The chain is built from TRBV7-2 and TRBJ2-2; 7 bases map to TRBD1. The CDR3 totals 15 residues. Germline assignment: CDR1 SGHTA and CDR2 FQGNSA. Trimming cost V 5 bases and J 0 bases; bases outside gene matches: 3.

This chain connects TRBV6-4 to TRBJ2-1; D is undetermined. The CDR3 runs to 12 residues. V lost 1 base and J lost 12, with 10 bases in between. Germline CDR1 and CDR2: MRHNA and SNTAGT. The CDR3 nucleotides are TGTGCCAGCAGTGACTACGGTAGTGGGCAGTTCTTC. Amino acid sequence: CASSDYGSGQFF.

The chain recombines TRBV7-6 with TRBJ1-4; D ambiguous. Between the trimmed V and J ends, which lost 1 base and 5 bases, there was a span of 11 bases. Looked up from germline, CDR1 is SGHVS and CDR2 is FNYEAQ. This CDR3 is 15 amino acids long. In DNA form, the CDR3 reads TGTGCCAGCAGCTTAGGGGCAGCGATAAATGAAAAACTGTTTTTT. Residues: CASSLGAAINEKLFF. Combining the CDR3 with reference TRBV7-6 and TRBJ1-4 gives the whole variable domain GAGVSQSPRYKVTKRGQDVALRCDPISGHVSLYWYRQALGQGPEFLTYFNYEAQQDKSGLPNDRFSAERPEGSISTLTIQRTEQRDSAMYRCASSLGAAINEKLFFGSGTQLSVL.

V usage is TRBV18 and J usage is TRBJ1-1; no firm D call. This CDR3 spans 15 amino acids. Germline values: CDR1 KGHSH, CDR2 LQKENI. Trimming stripped 0 bases from V and 1 base from J, with 9 bases between. CDR3 coding DNA: TGTGCCAGCTCACCACCGTCCCGGGCGAACACTGAAGCTTTCTTT. Translating it yields CASSPPSRANTEAFF. Full variable domain (outside the CDR3, taken from reference TRBV18 and TRBJ1-1): NAGVMQNPRHLVRRRGQEARLRCSPMKGHSHVYWYRQLPEEGLKFMVYLQKENIIDESGMPKERFSAEFPKEGPSILRIQQVVRGDSAAYFCASSPPSRANTEAFFGQGTRLTVV.

The chain employs TRBV23-1 and TRBJ2-1; a possible D gene is TRBD1 (6 bases). TRBV23-1 is identified as an open reading frame with a role that is uncertain. Trimming removed 3 bases from V and 1 base from J, with 10 bases in between. The CDR3 is 15 amino acids. CDR3 nucleotide sequence: TGCGCCAGCAGTCATAAGGGGGAATCCTACAATGAGCAGTTCTTC. Residues: CASSHKGESYNEQFF.

The chain couples TRBV7-3 to TRBJ2-5; 7 nucleotides match TRBD1. With V trimmed by 0 bases and J by 3 bases, 1 base remained unmatched. The CDR3 length is 14 residues. The germline V gene encodes CDR1 SGHTA and CDR2 FQGTGA. The DNA for the CDR3 is TGTGCCAGCAGCTTAACCGGGACAGAAGAGACCCAGTACTTC. It is translated as CASSLTGTEETQYF.

The rearrangement links TRBV5-1 to TRBJ2-2; 9 bases match TRBD1. The ends lost 7 bases at V and 3 bases at J; junction bases unmatched: 7. This CDR3 comprises 15 residues. Germline-derived CDR1 and CDR2 are SGHRS and YFSETQ. The CDR3 loop is CASETGQGYTGELFF. CDR3 sequence (DNA): TGCGCCAGCGAAACGGGACAGGGTTACACCGGGGAGCTGTTTTTT.

CDR3 sequence reads: CAWSVSQVLYGYTF. In DNA form, the CDR3 reads TGTGCCTGGAGTGTATCACAGGTCTTGTATGGCTACACCTTC. V and J are TRBV30 and TRBJ1-2, with D tentatively TRBD1 (5 bases). The V end was cut by 0 bases, the J end by 5 bases, with 13 bases between. Per the germline V gene, CDR1 is GTSNPN and CDR2 is SVGIG (reference sequence). The CDR3 has 14 residues.